These T cell receptor beta chains were read from a single sample in a study of blood T cell repertoires in COVID-19. TCRdb's table, derived via immunoSEQ multiplex PCR, lists solely in-frame clones and lacks some. The table includes some 250,000 clones, around 87% detected once. Sequenced input: peripheral blood. Receptors originate from a woman aged 55-69 years with COVID-19, enrolled during active disease. Both conserved end residues are part of each CDR3. Each record gives: J gene, D gene, clone size, V gene, CDR3 DNA, CDR3 protein. The D gene is left open where the match is weak. Only part of the rows carry a size: once, few, many, or a class if the clone is expanded.

J gene: TRBJ2-1
D gene: TRBD2
clone size: -
V gene: TRBV15
CDR3 DNA: TGTGCCACCAGCAAGCTAGCGGGAGCCTACAATGAGCAGTTCTTC
CDR3 protein: CATSKLAGAYNEQFF

J gene: TRBJ2-2
D gene: -
clone size: few
V gene: TRBV6-5
CDR3 DNA: TGTGCCAGCACGGCGGGACTCGCGAACACCGGGGAGCTGTTTTTT
CDR3 protein: CASTAGLANTGELFF

J gene: TRBJ1-1
D gene: -
clone size: -
V gene: TRBV6-5
CDR3 DNA: TGTGCCAGCAGTTACATCGGCACTGAAGCTTTCTTT
CDR3 protein: CASSYIGTEAFF

J gene: TRBJ2-3
D gene: TRBD1
clone size: -
V gene: TRBV5-1
CDR3 DNA: TGCGCCAGCAGCCGCCCCGACAGGGTGGGTGTGGATACGCAGTATTTT
CDR3 protein: CASSRPDRVGVDTQYF

J gene: TRBJ2-7
D gene: -
clone size: once
V gene: TRBV20-1
CDR3 DNA: TGCAGTGCCAGTAGCTTTACTAGTTTAGAATACGAGCAGTACTTC
CDR3 protein: CSASSFTSLEYEQYF

J gene: TRBJ2-3
D gene: TRBD2
clone size: -
V gene: TRBV6-6
CDR3 DNA: TGTGCCAGCAGTCCTAGCGGGTTCACAGATACGCAGTATTTT
CDR3 protein: CASSPSGFTDTQYF

J gene: TRBJ2-1
D gene: TRBD2
clone size: -
V gene: TRBV5-1
CDR3 DNA: TGCGCCAGCAGCTTGTCTAGCGGATACAATGAGCAGTTCTTC
CDR3 protein: CASSLSSGYNEQFF

J gene: TRBJ2-1
D gene: TRBD2
clone size: -
V gene: TRBV7-3
CDR3 DNA: TGTGCCAGCAGCTTAAGACTAGCGGGTTACAATGAGCAGTTCTTC
CDR3 protein: CASSLRLAGYNEQFF

J gene: TRBJ2-7
D gene: TRBD2
clone size: -
V gene: TRBV30
CDR3 DNA: TGTGCCTGGACCCGATCCTCGGGACTAGCGGGAGGATACGAGCAGTACTTC
CDR3 protein: CAWTRSSGLAGGYEQYF

J gene: TRBJ2-7
D gene: -
clone size: -
V gene: TRBV28
CDR3 DNA: TGTGCCAGCAGTTTACTCGGCTACGAGCAGTACTTC
CDR3 protein: CASSLLGYEQYF

J gene: TRBJ1-2
D gene: -
clone size: -
V gene: TRBV28
CDR3 DNA: TGTGCCAGCAGTTTACAGCTGGGCGTCTATGGCTACACCTTC
CDR3 protein: CASSLQLGVYGYTF

J gene: TRBJ2-2
D gene: -
clone size: once
V gene: TRBV9
CDR3 DNA: TGTGCCAGCAGCCCAAGGAGGGTTGGCGGGGAGCTGTTTTTT
CDR3 protein: CASSPRRVGGELFF

J gene: TRBJ1-1
D gene: TRBD1
clone size: once
V gene: TRBV2
CDR3 DNA: TGTGCCAGCAGAGACAGGGGGCATATAGCTTTCTTT
CDR3 protein: CASRDRGHIAFF

J gene: TRBJ2-7
D gene: TRBD1
clone size: -
V gene: TRBV5-1
CDR3 DNA: TGCGCCAGCAGTTGGGACAGTGTCAGCTACGAGCAGTACTTC
CDR3 protein: CASSWDSVSYEQYF

J gene: TRBJ2-5
D gene: TRBD1
clone size: once
V gene: TRBV7-3
CDR3 DNA: TGTGCCAGCAGCACCGGGACAGGGAAAGAGACCCAGTACTTC
CDR3 protein: CASSTGTGKETQYF

J gene: TRBJ1-2
D gene: -
clone size: -
V gene: TRBV20-1
CDR3 DNA: TGCAGTGCTAGCGGGGTGGGCTACACCTTC
CDR3 protein: CSASGVGYTF

J gene: TRBJ2-1
D gene: TRBD1
clone size: -
V gene: TRBV11-3
CDR3 DNA: TGTGCCAGCAGCCACGGGACAGGGGTCTCCTACAATGAGCAGTTCTTC
CDR3 protein: CASSHGTGVSYNEQFF

J gene: TRBJ2-7
D gene: -
clone size: -
V gene: TRBV6-5
CDR3 DNA: TGTGCCAGCAGTTACCCCGGGAGATTCGACGAGCAGTACTTC
CDR3 protein: CASSYPGRFDEQYF

J gene: TRBJ2-3
D gene: TRBD2
clone size: -
V gene: TRBV3-1/TRBV3-2
CDR3 DNA: TGTGCCAGCAGCCAAGAAGGGGTTTCGGGACTAGCGGGATTCACAGATACGCAGTATTTT
CDR3 protein: CASSQEGVSGLAGFTDTQYF

J gene: TRBJ2-1
D gene: TRBD2
clone size: -
V gene: TRBV30
CDR3 DNA: TGTGCCTGGAGTCTCGGACTAGTATTATCTGAGCAGTTCTTC
CDR3 protein: CAWSLGLVLSEQFF

J gene: TRBJ2-7
D gene: -
clone size: once
V gene: TRBV5-3
CDR3 DNA: TGTGCCAGAAGCCGCAGGGTAGGCGAGCAGTACTTC
CDR3 protein: CARSRRVGEQYF

J gene: TRBJ1-3
D gene: TRBD1
clone size: -
V gene: TRBV6-2/TRBV6-3
CDR3 DNA: TGTGCCAGCAGTTACAGCGGACAGGGAGGAAACACCATATATTTT
CDR3 protein: CASSYSGQGGNTIYF

J gene: TRBJ1-4
D gene: -
clone size: -
V gene: TRBV7-2
CDR3 DNA: TGTGCCAGCAGCCAAGACAGCGTGCGGGAAAAACTGTTTTTT
CDR3 protein: CASSQDSVREKLFF

J gene: TRBJ2-1
D gene: TRBD2
clone size: -
V gene: TRBV28
CDR3 DNA: TGTGCCAGCAGTTTGGTTAGACTCGGGAGGTCCTACAATGAGCAGTTCTTC
CDR3 protein: CASSLVRLGRSYNEQFF

J gene: TRBJ1-2
D gene: -
clone size: -
V gene: TRBV29-1
CDR3 DNA: TGCAGCGTTCCGATTACAGGGATACTTAACTATGGCTACACCTTC
CDR3 protein: CSVPITGILNYGYTF

J gene: TRBJ2-6
D gene: -
clone size: -
V gene: TRBV9
CDR3 DNA: TGTGCCAGCAGCGTCCTATCTGGGGCCAACGTCCTGACTTTC
CDR3 protein: CASSVLSGANVLTF

J gene: TRBJ2-5
D gene: -
clone size: once
V gene: TRBV11-1
CDR3 DNA: TGTGCCAGCAGCTTAGTGGCTAGTGTTGGCCAAGAGACCCAGTACTTC
CDR3 protein: CASSLVASVGQETQYF

J gene: TRBJ2-7
D gene: -
clone size: -
V gene: TRBV28
CDR3 DNA: TGTGCCAGCAGTTTATCTGGGGACACGCTCCTCTACGAGCAGTACTTC
CDR3 protein: CASSLSGDTLLYEQYF

J gene: TRBJ1-3
D gene: -
clone size: few
V gene: TRBV4-2
CDR3 DNA: TGTGCCAGCAGCCCCTCCTCAGGGGACCCCTCTGGAAACACCATATATTTT
CDR3 protein: CASSPSSGDPSGNTIYF